Each of the 27 T cell receptor beta chains below was sequenced from the same sample in a study of molecular identifiers for immune sequencing clone quantification. MiXCR, applied by TCRdb to the PCR reads, yields one record per CDR3 protein. The sample consists of over 600,000 distinct CDR3 sequences, approximately 20% of them appearing once. Sequencing was performed on naive CD8+ T cells from blood, with Jurkat cell RNA spiked in. Subset here: FACS-sorted CD8+CD4-CCR7+CD45RA+ naive T cells. These receptors came from a human donor in good health. Some libraries in this study had Jurkat cell RNA spiked in.

For this clonotype: Given the absence of the conserved phenylalanine or tryptophan at the CDR3 end, a read error is likely. The J gene is TRBJ1-2, the V gene TRBV29-1; 8 bases are a match to TRBD1. Germline trimming cut 6 bases from V and 8 bases from J; bases unmatched to any gene: 14. The CDR3 spans 14 residues. The germline CDR1 and CDR2 sequences are SQVTM and ANQGSEA. CDR3 in DNA: TGCAGCGTCGTGGGACAGGCTTCCAATAGGGGCTACACCCTC. Its translation: CSVVGQASNRGYTL.

The sample holds many counts of this clonotype. The rearrangement links TRBV7-2 to TRBJ2-7; TRBD2 is a possible D gene (5 bases). CDR3 length: 15 residues. CDR1 is SGHTA, CDR2 FQGNSA, per germline. V lost 3 bases to trimming and J lost 0 bases, with 12 bases between them. The CDR3: CASSLSGESSYEQYF. CDR3 DNA sequence: TGTGCCAGCAGCTTGAGCGGAGAAAGCTCCTACGAGCAGTACTTC.

This chain joins TRBV6-2 or TRBV6-3 and TRBJ2-7; TRBD2 aligns across 7 bases. This CDR3 spans 15 amino acids. In germline, CDR1 is MNHEY, CDR2 SVGEGT. The V and J ends lost 6 bases and 4 bases, in that order; junction bases with no gene match: 12. The DNA of the CDR3 is TGTGCCAGCAGGGCGGGGGAAGCGGGGAGGTACGAGCAGTACTTC. This gives the protein CASRAGEAGRYEQYF.

The table lists this clonotype with a few counts. The chain links TRBV19 to TRBJ2-7; a possible D gene is TRBD1 (5 bases). Germline loops: CDR1 LNHDA, CDR2 SQIVND (reference sequence). V was cut by 5 bases and J by 5 bases, with 13 bases left in between. The CDR3 has 13 residues. The CDR3 loop is CASSVQGSNEQYF. The CDR3 nucleotides are TGTGCCAGTAGTGTGCAGGGCTCGAACGAGCAGTACTTC.

The sample holds many counts of this clonotype. This chain uses TRBV11-2 with TRBJ2-5, with 11 bases matching TRBD2. The V gene end was trimmed by 2 bases and the J gene end by 4 bases; junction bases not matched to a gene: 6. Germline CDR1 SGHAT, CDR2 FQNNGV. This CDR3 is 16 amino acids long. The CDR3 spells CASSLNSGGAGETQYF. The DNA of the CDR3 is TGTGCCAGCAGCTTAAATAGCGGGGGGGCCGGAGAGACCCAGTACTTC.

In regard to this clonotype: This may arise from a read error, as a much more abundant clone is one base away. The gene calls are TRBV5-3 and TRBJ1-5; D perhaps matches TRBD1 (6 bases). TRBV5-3 is marked as an open reading frame, function uncertain. This CDR3 has 15 residues. Here the CDR3 reads CASSLDGLGQQPQHF. The CDR3 DNA follows: TGTGCCAGCAGCTTGGACGGGCTCGGACAGCAGCCCCAGCATTTT.

Points on this clonotype: Possible read error: a much larger clone is one base away. The gene calls are TRBV9 and TRBJ1-2; 11 bases are shared with TRBD1. The CDR3 is 17 amino acids. The V gene's germline CDR1 is SGDLS and CDR2 YYNGEE. CDR3 sequence (DNA): TGTGCCAGCAGCTCGGGACAGGGGGTCACTTGGGGCTATAGCTACACCTTC. Its protein product is CASSSGQGVTWGYSYTF. Drawing the rest from reference TRBV9 and TRBJ1-2, the complete variable domain is DSGVTQTPKHLITATGQRVTLRCSPRSGDLSVYWYQQSLDQGLQFLIQYYNGEERAKGNILERFSAQQFPDLHSELNLSSLELGDSALYFCASSSGQGVTWGYSYTFGSGTRLTVV.

This clonotype was seen more than once but under ten times. The chain is built from TRBV2 and TRBJ2-3; tentative D call: TRBD2 (6 bases). CDR1 is SNHLY, CDR2 FYNNEI, per germline. V lost 6 bases and J lost 0, with 19 bases in between. The CDR3 extends over 17 amino acids. Written as DNA, the CDR3 is TGTGCCAGCAGCCCTGCTTTGGGGGGACGTAGCACAGATACGCAGTATTTT. Protein product: CASSPALGGRSTDTQYF.

This clonotype was detected ten times or more. This sequence joins TRBV29-1 and TRBJ2-4; D uncertain. The CDR3 is 13 residues long. Germline CDR1 SQVTM, CDR2 ANQGSEA. V lost 0 bases and J 6 bases, leaving 9 bases between the germline ends. Written as DNA, the CDR3 is TGCAGCGTTGAAGATTTGGTGGCAAACATTCAGTACTTC. It encodes CSVEDLVANIQYF. Supplemented by reference TRBV29-1 and TRBJ2-4, the full variable domain reads SAVISQKPSRDICQRGTSLTIQCQVDSQVTMMFWYRQQPGQSLTLIATANQGSEATYESGFVIDKFPISRPNLTFSTLTVSNMSPEDSSIYLCSVEDLVANIQYFGAGTRLSVL.

Comment on this clonotype: The junction differs from germline at one of its ends, possibly a read error. This chain uses TRBV4-2 with TRBJ2-3, with 8 bases that match TRBD1. CDR1 LGHNA and CDR2 YNFKEQ come from the germline V gene. This CDR3 is 15 amino acids long. CDR3 protein: CASSSVQGATDTQCF. The CDR3 DNA sequence: TGTGCCAGCAGCTCTGTCCAGGGGGCCACAGATACGCAGTGTTTT.

This clonotype has ten or more counts. The chain is built from TRBV7-6 and TRBJ1-1; maybe TRBD1 (6 bases). Looked up from germline, CDR1 is SGHVS and CDR2 is FNYEAQ. CDR3 length: 17 residues. Deletions cut 1 base from V and 1 base from J, with 16 bases between. The CDR3 is CASSLVVAGAQNTEAFF. The DNA for the CDR3 is TGTGCCAGCAGCTTAGTTGTGGCAGGGGCCCAGAACACTGAAGCTTTCTTT.

In this sample, this clonotype turned up many times. The rearrangement links TRBV9 to TRBJ2-5, with a tentative D call TRBD2 (5 bases). Trimming cost V 5 bases and J 2 bases, with 10 bases left between them. The V gene's germline CDR1 is SGDLS and CDR2 YYNGEE. This CDR3 has 13 residues. The CDR3 sequence: CASSRSGQETQYF. Here the CDR3 DNA reads TGTGCCAGCAGTCGGTCGGGGCAAGAGACCCAGTACTTC. Based on the CDR3 plus reference TRBV9 and TRBJ2-5, the full variable domain is DSGVTQTPKHLITATGQRVTLRCSPRSGDLSVYWYQQSLDQGLQFLIQYYNGEERAKGNILERFSAQQFPDLHSELNLSSLELGDSALYFCASSRSGQETQYFGPGTRLLVL.

This clonotype was detected ten times or more. The chain recombines TRBV5-5 with TRBJ1-2; D is ambiguous. With 3 bases removed from V and 0 bases from J, the gap between germline ends came to 12 bases. The CDR3 totals 15 residues. Germline V gene sequence: CDR1 SGHKS, CDR2 YYEKEE (reference sequence). The CDR3 DNA reads TGTGCCAGCAGCTGGGATGTCACAGCTAACTATGGCTACACCTTC. Translated, it gives CASSWDVTANYGYTF.

This clonotype appeared many times. The chain combines TRBV4-3 with TRBJ2-3; 8 bases map to TRBD1. Germline trimming cut 0 bases from V and 5 bases from J; bases unmatched to any gene: 4. The CDR3 loop spans 15 amino acids. The V gene's germline CDR1 is LGHNA and CDR2 YSLEER. The CDR3 bases are TGCGCCAGCAGCCAAGAGGACAGGGTTCGAGATACGCAGTATTTT. It yields the protein CASSQEDRVRDTQYF.

The chain recombines TRBV3-1 with TRBJ2-7; TRBD1 is a possible D gene (8 bases). The CDR3 is 17 residues long. V was cut by 0 bases and J by 5 bases, with 20 bases left in between. Germline CDR1 reads LGHDT; CDR2 reads YNNKEL (reference sequence). CDR3 sequence: CASSQEAGAGGNDEQYF. Here the CDR3 DNA reads TGTGCCAGCAGCCAAGAGGCGGGGGCAGGGGGCAACGACGAGCAGTACTTC.

There are many counts of this clonotype. V is TRBV9 and J is TRBJ1-5; 8 positions match TRBD1. Germline V CDR1 and CDR2: SGDLS, YYNGEE. Trimming cost V 0 bases and J 3 bases; bases outside gene matches: 2. This CDR3 has 15 residues. The CDR3 is CASSVEGQDNQPQHF. The CDR3 coding sequence is TGTGCCAGCAGCGTAGAGGGACAGGACAATCAGCCCCAGCATTTT. The full variable domain, rest sourced from reference TRBV9 and TRBJ1-5, is DSGVTQTPKHLITATGQRVTLRCSPRSGDLSVYWYQQSLDQGLQFLIQYYNGEERAKGNILERFSAQQFPDLHSELNLSSLELGDSALYFCASSVEGQDNQPQHFGDGTRLSIL.

The table lists this clonotype with a few counts. V usage is TRBV4-1 and J usage is TRBJ2-1, with 13 positions matching TRBD2. The junction had 11 bases not matched to a gene; V was cut back by 2 bases and J by 4 bases. The germline CDR1 and CDR2 sequences are MGHRA and YSYEKL. The CDR3 contains 19 residues. CDR3 region: CASSQKLAGGLSLYNEQFF. The CDR3 coding sequence is TGCGCCAGCAGCCAAAAACTAGCGGGAGGGCTCTCGCTATACAATGAGCAGTTCTTC.

This clonotype was observed at least ten times. This chain links TRBV12-3 or TRBV12-4 with TRBJ2-3; 10 bases align to TRBD2. V was clipped by 2 bases and J by 4 bases; unmatched bases: 12. CDR3 length: 18 amino acids. In nucleotides, the CDR3 is TGTGCCAGCAGTTTATCTGTCCTAGCGGGAGTTCGGGCAGATACGCAGTATTTT. Protein product: CASSLSVLAGVRADTQYF.

This clonotype was counted many times. The genes are TRBV12-3 or TRBV12-4 and TRBJ2-7, with D perhaps being TRBD1 or TRBD2 (5 bases each). This CDR3 spans 14 amino acids. Deletions cut 3 bases from V and 7 bases from J, with 16 bases between. The CDR3 sequence: CASSLGTPISEQYF. CDR3 bases: TGTGCCAGCAGTTTGGGGACCCCTATCTCGGAGCAGTACTTC.

The chain couples TRBV7-3 to TRBJ2-2, with 11 bases that match TRBD1. The junction had 5 bases not matched to a gene; V was cut back by 3 bases and J by 8 bases. This CDR3 is 15 amino acids long. CDR1 and CDR2 from the germline V gene are SGHTA and FQGTGA. CDR3 sequence reads: CASSFGTGGAGELFF. CDR3 nucleotide sequence: TGTGCCAGCAGCTTCGGGACAGGGGGAGCGGGGGAGCTGTTTTTT.

The chain employs TRBV7-9 and TRBJ2-5; D is unresolved. V lost 1 base, J lost 11 bases, and 14 bases lay in between. In germline, CDR1 is SEHNR, CDR2 FQNEAQ (reference sequence). The CDR3 runs 13 residues. The CDR3 coding sequence is TGTGCCAGCAGCTTAGGTGCCTACAATGAGCAGTACTTC. Its translation is CASSLGAYNEQYF.

This clonotype was detected ten times or more. The gene calls are TRBV28 and TRBJ1-2; D is unresolved. The germline V gene has CDR1 MDHEN and CDR2 SYDVKM. The CDR3 contains 14 residues. V was shortened by 3 bases and J by 4 bases, with 12 bases between the two germline ends. The CDR3 sequence is CASSLYETSYGYTF. In DNA form, the CDR3 reads TGTGCCAGCAGTTTGTACGAGACATCCTATGGCTACACCTTC.

The sample holds many counts of this clonotype. The J gene is TRBJ2-1, the V gene TRBV4-1; no reliable D call. V was cut by 0 bases and J by 5 bases, with 8 bases left in between. Germline CDR1 reads MGHRA; CDR2 reads YSYEKL. The CDR3 consists of 14 residues. The CDR3 region is CASSQDLRDNEQFF. DNA of the CDR3: TGCGCCAGCAGCCAAGATCTGAGAGACAATGAGCAGTTCTTC.

With regard to this clonotype: A much larger clone differs by one base, so this may be a read error. The rearrangement joins TRBV28 to TRBJ2-2; maybe TRBD2 (5 bases). Germline V gene lookup returns CDR1 MDHEN and CDR2 SYDVKM. This CDR3 contains 15 residues. CDR3 sequence reads: CASSFSIRVSGEPFF. CDR3 DNA: TGTGCCAGCAGTTTTTCGATCCGAGTTTCTGGGGAGCCGTTTTTT.

The sample holds one count of this clonotype. This may arise from a read error, as a much more abundant clone is one base away. The CDR3 nucleotides are TGTGCCAGTGGTATGTCAGATGAAGCTTTCTTT. Its protein product is CASGMSDEAFF. The chain recombines TRBV19 with TRBJ1-1; D call uncertain. The CDR3 has 11 residues. Per germline, CDR1 LNHDA and CDR2 SQIVND (reference sequence).

The rearrangement uses TRBV6-1 and TRBJ1-5; perhaps TRBD1 as D (6 bases). The CDR3 runs to 14 residues. CDR1 and CDR2 (germline): MNHNS, SASEGT. V was cut by 7 bases and J by 5 bases, with 15 bases left in between. CDR3 bases: TGTGCCAGCATGACAGGTTCTTGGGATCAGCCCCAGCATTTT. Amino acids: CASMTGSWDQPQHF.

This clonotype was seen ten or more times. The rearrangement uses TRBV2 and TRBJ2-3; 11 positions agree with TRBD2. V dropped 3 bases and J dropped 1; count of bases not matched to a gene: 9. CDR3 length: 18 residues. Germline CDR1 SNHLY, CDR2 FYNNEI. The CDR3 nucleotides are TGTGCCAGCAGTGAGTTTACTGGGACTAGCGGAGGCACAGATACGCAGTATTTT. Residues: CASSEFTGTSGGTDTQYF. Supplemented by reference TRBV2 and TRBJ2-3, the full variable domain reads EPEVTQTPSHQVTQMGQEVILRCVPISNHLYFYWYRQILGQKVEFLVSFYNNEISEKSEIFDDQFSVERPDGSNFTLKIRSTKLEDSAMYFCASSEFTGTSGGTDTQYFGPGTRLTVL.